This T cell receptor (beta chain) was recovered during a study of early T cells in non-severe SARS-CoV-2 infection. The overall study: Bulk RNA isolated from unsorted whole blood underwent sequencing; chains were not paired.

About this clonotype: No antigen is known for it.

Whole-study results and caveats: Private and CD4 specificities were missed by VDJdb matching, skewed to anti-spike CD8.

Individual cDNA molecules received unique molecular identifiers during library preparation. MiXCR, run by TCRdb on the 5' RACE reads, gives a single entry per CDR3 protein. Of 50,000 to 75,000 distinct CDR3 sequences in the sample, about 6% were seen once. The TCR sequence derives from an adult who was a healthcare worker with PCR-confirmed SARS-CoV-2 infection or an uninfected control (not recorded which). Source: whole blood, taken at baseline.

CDR3 in amino acids: CSAQDRINTEAFF. The CDR3 DNA sequence: TGCAGCGCCCAAGACAGGATCAACACTGAAGCTTTCTTT. V usage is TRBV29-1 and J usage is TRBJ1-1; tentatively, D is TRBD1 (6 bases). CDR1 SQVTM and CDR2 ANQGSEA come from the germline V gene. The CDR3 is made up of 13 amino acids. The V gene lost 7 bases and the J gene lost 2 bases, with 14 bases spanning the gap. The variable domain in full, completed from reference TRBV29-1 and TRBJ1-1, reads SAVISQKPSRDICQRGTSLTIQCQVDSQVTMMFWYRQQPGQSLTLIATANQGSEATYESGFVIDKFPISRPNLTFSTLTVSNMSPEDSSIYLCSAQDRINTEAFFGQGTRLTVV.